These 25 T cell receptor beta chains originate from one sample sequenced in a study of T cells in Graves' hyperthyroidism and ophthalmopathy. Regions amplified from RNA transcripts were the TCR beta CDR3 regions. With the HTBI primer set, the TCR CDR3 went through a first round of RT-PCR. TCRdb reprocessed the multiplex PCR reads with MiXCR, giving one entry per CDR3 protein. This table has some 460,000 distinct CDR3 sequences, about a sixth appearing once. The sequenced sample consisted of blood. The receptors stem from a woman younger than 30 with Graves' hyperthyroidism.

This clonotype was observed a handful of times. This rearrangement joins TRBV7-9 to TRBJ2-1, with TRBD2 as a possible D gene (6 bases). With 6 bases removed from V and 8 bases from J, the gap between germline ends came to 23 bases. Germline CDR1 is SEHNR and CDR2 is FQNEAQ (reference sequence). The CDR3 runs 16 residues. In DNA form, the CDR3 reads TGTGCCAGCAGTCAAGTGTATCGGGGGATCGAGGATGAGCAGTTCTTC. This sequence encodes CASSQVYRGIEDEQFF.

The V and J genes are TRBV6-6 and TRBJ2-7, with D maybe TRBD1 (5 bases). This CDR3 has 15 residues. CDR1 MNHNY and CDR2 SVGAGI come from the germline V gene (reference sequence). Trimming took off 0 bases at V and 6 bases at J, with 15 bases between the two ends. The CDR3 DNA reads TGTGCCAGCAGTTACTCAGCAGGGTTTGGGGCCGAGCAGTACTTC. Amino acids: CASSYSAGFGAEQYF.

This clonotype has a count of ten or more. The rearrangement uses TRBV7-3 and TRBJ2-2, with TRBD1 identical over 10 bases. Losses at the gene ends were 2 bases for V and 2 bases for J; bases not matched to a gene: 2. CDR3 length: 16 amino acids. From germline, CDR1 is SGHTA and CDR2 FQGTGA. CDR3 nucleotides: TGTGCCAGCAGCTTAGGGACAGGGGCTAACACCGGGGAGCTGTTTTTT. It yields the protein CASSLGTGANTGELFF.

This clonotype was detected ten times or more. CDR3: CASSERNQPQHF. CDR3 sequence (DNA): TGTGCCAGCAGTGAGAGAAATCAGCCCCAGCATTTT. The chain has TRBV2 and TRBJ1-5; no definite D call. Germline V gene sequence: CDR1 SNHLY, CDR2 FYNNEI. This CDR3 is built from 12 residues. The V gene lost 3 bases and the J gene lost 4 bases, with 4 bases spanning the gap.

Ten or more counts support this clonotype. V gene TRBV3-1 combines with J gene TRBJ1-1; D not certain. V gave up 0 bases and J gave up 0 bases, with 14 bases separating them. The V gene's germline CDR1 is LGHDT and CDR2 YNNKEL (reference sequence). The length of the CDR3 is 17 residues. The CDR3 DNA reads TGTGCCAGCAGCCAAGATAGAAGGGTACGGGTGAACACTGAAGCTTTCTTT. Its protein product is CASSQDRRVRVNTEAFF.

The chain joins TRBV6-2 or TRBV6-3 to TRBJ2-7; D gene uncertain. The V gene's germline CDR1 is MNHEY and CDR2 SVGEGT. CDR3 size: 12 residues. V was cut by 2 bases and J by 7 bases, with 9 bases left in between. DNA of the CDR3: TGTGCCAGCAGTTACACCCTGGGGGAGCAGTACTTC. This encodes CASSYTLGEQYF.

This clonotype was seen repeatedly, ten times or more. The gene calls are TRBV28 and TRBJ1-6, with TRBD1 as a possible D gene (6 bases). V gave up 5 bases and J gave up 6 bases, with 14 bases separating them. CDR3 size: 15 residues. From germline, CDR1 is MDHEN and CDR2 SYDVKM. The chain's CDR3 is CASSPPDSSNSPLHF. CDR3 sequence (DNA): TGTGCCAGCAGTCCACCGGACAGTTCTAATTCACCCCTCCACTTT.

This chain joins TRBV28 and TRBJ1-6; a weak D match, TRBD1 (5 bases). The CDR3 consists of 14 residues. V was trimmed by 6 bases and J by 10 bases, leaving 16 bases between them. The germline V gene has CDR1 MDHEN and CDR2 SYDVKM. In nucleotides, the CDR3 is TGTGCCAGCAGCACCCTCCCGGGGCCCTCACCCCTCCACTTT. This gives the protein CASSTLPGPSPLHF.

The rearrangement links TRBV12-3 or TRBV12-4 to TRBJ1-2; D is undetermined. The V end lost 2 bases, the J end lost 8 bases, and 18 bases lay between the germline ends. The CDR3 sequence is 15 residues long. CDR3 sequence reads: CASSLRALDPGGYTF. CDR3 sequence (DNA): TGTGCCAGCAGTTTAAGGGCGCTAGACCCGGGCGGCTACACCTTC.

This clonotype was seen a few times. Since a much larger clone is just one base distant, this may be a read error. CDR3 DNA sequence: TGTGCCAGCAGTTACCAGACAGGCCACTATGGCTACGCCTTC. Translated: CASSYQTGHYGYAF. The rearrangement uses TRBV12-3 or TRBV12-4 and TRBJ1-2; weak D call: TRBD1 (6 bases). This CDR3 has 14 amino acids.

This clonotype was seen repeatedly, ten times or more. The chain couples TRBV18 to TRBJ2-3, with 7 bases that match TRBD1. J was trimmed by 5 bases and V by 3 bases; bases with no gene match: 8. The CDR3 has 15 amino acids. Germline CDR1 is KGHSH and CDR2 is LQKENI. CDR3 amino acids: CASSPRQGLVDTQYF. Here the CDR3 DNA reads TGTGCCAGCTCACCGAGACAGGGATTGGTAGATACGCAGTATTTT.

This chain links TRBV19 with TRBJ2-7, with D maybe TRBD2 (6 bases). V was clipped by 4 bases and J by 5 bases, with 21 bases between them. Germline V lookup: CDR1 LNHDA, CDR2 SQIVND (reference sequence). This CDR3 comprises 16 residues. As DNA, the CDR3 is TGTGCCAGTAGTAATCGACGGGAGATCGGCATCCACGAGCAGTACTTC. Residues: CASSNRREIGIHEQYF.

On this clonotype itself: A much more abundant neighbour one base away suggests this may be a read error. V is TRBV18 and J is TRBJ2-7; 10 nucleotides align to TRBD1. Losses at the gene ends were 6 bases for V and 6 bases for J; bases not matched to a gene: 11. Germline values: CDR1 KGHSH, CDR2 LQKENI. The CDR3 consists of 15 residues. This CDR3 reads CASSLSPGQGGEQYF. Written as DNA, the CDR3 is TGTGCCAGCTCCCTTTCTCCTGGACAGGGGGGCGAGCAGTACTTC. The full variable domain, in which reference TRBV18 and TRBJ2-7 provide the parts outside the CDR3, is NAGVMQNPRHLVRRRGQEARLRCSPMKGHSHVYWYRQLPEEGLKFMVYLQKENIIDESGMPKERFSAEFPKEGPSILRIQQVVRGDSAAYFCASSLSPGQGGEQYFGPGTRLTVT.

The sample holds many counts of this clonotype. The J gene is TRBJ2-1, the V gene TRBV20-1, with a weak D call TRBD2 (6 bases). The germline V and J ends were trimmed by 5 bases and 6 bases, with 23 bases remaining between them. In germline, CDR1 is DFQATT, CDR2 SNEGSKA (reference sequence). The CDR3 sequence is 16 residues long. The CDR3: CSARRATGTILNEQFF. CDR3 sequence (DNA): TGCAGTGCTCGGAGGGCTACCGGGACCATTCTCAATGAGCAGTTCTTC.

At least ten counts were recorded for this clonotype. The chain employs TRBV10-3 and TRBJ1-1; 7 bases fit TRBD1. Trimming cost V 6 bases and J 3 bases; bases outside gene matches: 4. Per germline, CDR1 ENHRY and CDR2 SYGVKD. This CDR3 comprises 13 residues. CDR3 protein: CAISSTGDTEAFF. The CDR3 DNA follows: TGTGCCATCAGCTCCACAGGGGACACTGAAGCTTTCTTT.

A few counts support this clonotype. V gene TRBV19 combines with J gene TRBJ1-1; maybe TRBD1 (6 bases). The length of the CDR3 is 15 residues. V lost 7 bases to trimming and J lost 3 bases, with 18 bases between them. Germline-derived CDR1 and CDR2 are LNHDA and SQIVND (reference sequence). The chain's CDR3 is CASMAAGQMYTEAFF. DNA of the CDR3: TGTGCCAGTATGGCAGCAGGACAGATGTACACTGAAGCTTTCTTT.

This clonotype was counted at least ten times. This chain connects TRBV5-1 to TRBJ2-1; 12 nucleotides agree with TRBD2. Germline lookup yields CDR1 SGHRS and CDR2 YFSETQ. The CDR3 runs to 16 residues. After removal of 0 bases from V and 4 bases from J, the junction contained 2 bases not matched to a gene. CDR3 sequence: CASSLDGTSGYNEQFF. CDR3 DNA sequence: TGCGCCAGCAGCTTGGATGGGACTAGCGGGTACAATGAGCAGTTCTTC.

CDR3 DNA: TGCAGTGCTAGTCAGAGAGCCGCTAGCACAGATACGCAGTATTTT. As protein: CSASQRAASTDTQYF. V usage is TRBV20-1 and J usage is TRBJ2-3; D is undetermined. V lost 3 bases and J 0 bases, leaving 13 bases between the germline ends. Germline values: CDR1 DFQATT, CDR2 SNEGSKA (reference sequence). The CDR3 runs to 15 residues.

This clonotype was seen ten or more times. The CDR3 region has the DNA TGTGCCAGCAGTTTCTTATTGGGACAGGGACTCAATGAGCAGTTCTTC. Translation gives CASSFLLGQGLNEQFF. The rearrangement joins TRBV27 to TRBJ2-1, with TRBD1 identical over 9 bases. The CDR3 spans 16 residues. The V segment lost 3 bases and the J segment 6 bases; nucleotides outside the gene matches: 9. CDR1 is MNHEY, CDR2 SMNVEV, per germline (reference sequence).

This sequence joins TRBV7-2 and TRBJ2-1, with no clear D. V shed 2 bases and J shed 1 base, with 9 bases lying between them. CDR3 size: 15 residues. The germline CDR1 and CDR2 sequences are SGHTA and FQGNSA. In DNA, the CDR3 is TGTGCCAGCAGCTTATTGTTTGGATCCTACAATGAGCAGTTCTTC. Translated, it gives CASSLLFGSYNEQFF.

Turning to this clonotype: A much larger clone differs by one base, so this may be a read error. The CDR3 does not close with the conserved phenylalanine or tryptophan, likely indicating a read error. The chain combines TRBV3-1 with TRBJ1-1; no clear D gene. Germline assignment: CDR1 LGHDT and CDR2 YNNKEL (reference sequence). This CDR3 region has 14 residues. V lost 4 bases to trimming and J lost 0 bases, with 9 bases between them. The CDR3 nucleotides are TGTGCCAGCAGCCGGTACGATTTGAACACTGAAGCTTTCTCT. This sequence encodes CASSRYDLNTEAFS.

The rearrangement uses TRBV28 and TRBJ2-4; D perhaps matches TRBD1 (5 bases). From germline, CDR1 is MDHEN and CDR2 SYDVKM. CDR3 length: 13 residues. V was shortened by 3 bases and J by 9 bases, with 12 bases between the two germline ends. CDR3 in amino acids: CASSLATVSIQYF. In nucleotides, the CDR3 is TGTGCCAGCAGTTTGGCGACAGTCAGCATTCAGTACTTC.

Ten or more counts support this clonotype. The genes are TRBV7-2 and TRBJ2-7; 11 bases line up with TRBD1. V shed 4 bases, J shed 7 bases, and the junction held 6 bases outside the gene matches. CDR1 is SGHTA and CDR2 is FQGNSA in the germline V gene. This CDR3 contains 14 residues. CDR3 coding DNA: TGTGCCAGCAGCTGGGAGGACAGGGGGCGAGAGCAGTACTTC. Residues: CASSWEDRGREQYF.

This clonotype was observed many times. V and J are TRBV3-1 and TRBJ2-1; 7 bases align to TRBD2. This CDR3 has 15 amino acids. The trim removed 4 bases at V and 6 bases at J, leaving 9 bases unmatched. In germline, CDR1 is LGHDT, CDR2 YNNKEL (reference sequence). CDR3 bases: TGTGCCAGCAGCCTTGGTCCAGCGGGATCCAATGAGCAGTTCTTC. It codes for CASSLGPAGSNEQFF.

On this clonotype itself: A much larger clone differs by one base, so this may be a read error. V usage is TRBV15 and J usage is TRBJ2-7; the D gene is possibly TRBD2 (5 bases). V was shortened by 8 bases and J by 7 bases, with 24 bases between the two germline ends. This CDR3 is 15 amino acids long. Germline V CDR1 and CDR2: LNHNV, YYDKDF (reference sequence). The CDR3 protein is CATDPTYTGLNEQYF. The CDR3 coding sequence is TGTGCCACCGACCCGACCTACACGGGGTTGAATGAGCAGTACTTC.